The following is a T cell receptor (beta chain) sequence with its context. Trimming cost V 0 bases and J 4 bases, with 15 bases left between them. CDR1 is SGHTA and CDR2 is FQGNSA in the germline V gene. The CDR3 has 16 amino acids. This entry belongs to a study of blood T cell repertoires in COVID-19. Source study methods: Amplified reference gene primers provided the basis for estimating nucleated cell counts. Profiled with immunoSEQ multiplex PCR; TCRdb holds only in-frame clones, not every one. V and J calls and clone size are those listed in that table; D and trimming were worked out from the DNA. The table shows 75,000 to 100,000 clones, with 81% occurring only once.

The V gene is TRBV7-2, the J gene TRBJ1-2; unclear D gene. Specimen: peripheral blood. This receptor was obtained from a woman over 75 with acute or convalescent COVID-19. This CDR3 is CASSLASSGFAYGYTF. DNA of the CDR3: TGTGCCAGCAGCTTAGCGTCCTCCGGGTTTGCCTATGGCTACACCTTC. Full variable domain (remainder filled in from reference TRBV7-2 and TRBJ1-2): GAGVSQSPSNKVTEKGKDVELRCDPISGHTALYWYRQSLGQGLEFLIYFQGNSAPDKSGLPSDRFSAERTGGSVSTLTIQRTQQEDSAVYLCASSLASSGFAYGYTFGSGTRLTVV.